This TCR beta chain appears in the sequencing data of a study of T cell responses to AZD1222 COVID-19 vaccine. Whole-study results and caveats: The repertoires were collected only after the peak T cell response.

As to this clone: Its antigen remains unidentified.

The V end lost 6 bases, the J end lost 4 bases, and 13 bases lay between the germline ends. There are 13 residues in the CDR3. Germline CDR1 SQVTM, CDR2 ANQGSEA. Clones were sequenced by immunoSEQ multiplex PCR, and TCRdb holds only the in-frame ones, with some missing. The sample includes over 130,000 clones, about 92% of them seen just once. The TCR originated in an adult who received the AZD1222 COVID-19 vaccine. The sample here was peripheral blood, taken 28 days after the second AZD1222 dose. The V call is TRBV29-1, the J call TRBJ1-5; D is undetermined. The chain's CDR3 is CSVGTELNQPQHF. In nucleotides, the CDR3 is TGCAGCGTGGGCACAGAACTAAATCAGCCCCAGCATTTT.